Below, 9 T cell receptor beta chains from the same sample are listed, as sequenced in a study of vaccination effects on CD4 cells after COVID-19. Sequencing followed a ViraFEST assay step that expanded antigen-specific CD4+ T cells with viral peptide pools. At the end of approximately 10 days of culture, CD4+ T cells were isolated. Previously uninfected by SARS-CoV-2, the vaccine recipients also showed negative nucleocapsid antibodies. These receptors' targets are unknown. The data were produced by immunoSEQ multiplex PCR, yet TCRdb's version contains in-frame clones alone and is incomplete. Of tens of thousands of clones in the sample, around three quarters were seen once. The material sequenced was CD4+ T cells from PBMCs cultured with HCoV-OC43 spike peptides, taken before COVID-19 vaccination. Subset here: HCoV-OC43 spike overlapping peptide pool stimulation. These receptors all stem from a human donor who received a COVID-19 vaccine.

This chain uses TRBV27 with TRBJ2-3; D ambiguous. CDR3 length: 13 residues. V dropped 2 bases and J dropped 3 bases, with 6 bases sitting between them. Germline CDR1 MNHEY, CDR2 SMNVEV (reference sequence). CDR3 DNA: TGTGCCAGCAGTTTAAAAAGGACAGATACGCAGTATTTT. Amino acid sequence: CASSLKRTDTQYF.

This chain links TRBV10-1 with TRBJ2-5, with D perhaps given as TRBD1 or TRBD2 (5 bases each). This CDR3 has 13 amino acids. With 5 bases removed from V and 1 base from J, the gap between germline ends came to 8 bases. Germline assignment: CDR1 WNHNN and CDR2 SYGVQD (reference sequence). This CDR3 reads CASSRDLQETQYF. CDR3 sequence (DNA): TGCGCCAGCAGTAGGGACCTCCAAGAGACCCAGTACTTC.

This rearrangement joins TRBV5-1 to TRBJ1-4; the D is unclear. CDR3 length: 16 residues. Germline CDR1 reads SGHRS; CDR2 reads YFSETQ. Between the trimmed V and J ends, which lost 2 bases and 0 bases, there was a span of 11 bases. This chain's CDR3 is CASSFPTGATNEKLFF. As DNA, the CDR3 is TGCGCCAGCAGCTTCCCGACGGGTGCAACTAATGAAAAACTGTTTTTT.

The chain is built from TRBV10-1 and TRBJ1-2, with D possibly being TRBD1 (5 bases). CDR3 size: 17 residues. V was trimmed by 5 bases and J by 7 bases, leaving 26 bases between them. The germline V gene has CDR1 WNHNN and CDR2 SYGVQD (reference sequence). The CDR3 bases are TGCGCCAGCAGTACTTTCTCCGGGACCCGGGGTTTCGTTGGCTACACCTTC. Amino acids: CASSTFSGTRGFVGYTF.

As to this clone: This may stem from a read error, because a much larger clone lies one nucleotide away. The chain combines TRBV7-2 with TRBJ1-6; D unresolved. Germline V gene lookup returns CDR1 SGHTA and CDR2 FQGNSA. This CDR3 contains 14 residues. Trimming pared 1 base from V and 8 bases from J, leaving 9 bases between. The CDR3 is CASSLGVGYSPLHF. CDR3 bases: TGTGCCAGCAGCTTAGGTGTGGGGTATTCACCCCTCCACTTT. Drawing the rest from reference TRBV7-2 and TRBJ1-6, the complete variable domain is GAGVSQSPSNKVTEKGKDVELRCDPISGHTALYWYRQSLGQGLEFLIYFQGNSAPDKSGLPSDRFSAERTGGSVSTLTIQRTQQEDSAVYLCASSLGVGYSPLHFGNGTRLTVT.

This clone turned up a few times. This sequence joins TRBV30 and TRBJ1-4, with TRBD1 matching 7 bases. V lost 3 bases and J lost 0; bases outside the gene matches: 7. The germline gives CDR1 GTSNPN, CDR2 SVGIG (reference sequence). CDR3 length: 16 amino acids. In DNA, the CDR3 is TGTGCCTGGAGCCTCGGGACAGCTGCAACTAATGAAAAACTGTTTTTT. Its protein product is CAWSLGTAATNEKLFF.

The V call is TRBV4-1, the J call TRBJ1-6, with 8 bases fitting TRBD1. Looked up from germline, CDR1 is MGHRA and CDR2 is YSYEKL. The CDR3 extends over 18 amino acids. After removal of 4 bases from V and 4 bases from J, the junction contained 12 bases not matched to a gene. DNA of the CDR3: TGCGCCAGCAGCCCTCGGGACAGGACAACTAGGTATAATTCACCCCTCCACTTT. This sequence encodes CASSPRDRTTRYNSPLHF.

V and J are TRBV19 and TRBJ2-5; D is perhaps TRBD2 (6 bases). The CDR3 sequence is 13 residues long. CDR1 LNHDA and CDR2 SQIVND come from the germline V gene (reference sequence). The V end lost 5 bases, the J end lost 2 bases, and 9 bases lay between the germline ends. The CDR3 loop reads CASSDGGQETQYF. Written as DNA, the CDR3 is TGTGCCAGTAGTGACGGGGGACAAGAGACCCAGTACTTC.

This chain uses TRBV6-6 with TRBJ2-4, with TRBD1 matching 8 bases. CDR1 is MNHNY and CDR2 is SVGAGI in the germline V gene (reference sequence). This CDR3 contains 16 residues. V lost 4 bases and J lost 14; bases outside the gene matches: 19. As DNA, the CDR3 is TGTGCCAGCAGTTTATCCGACCCGGGACAGGTCCCCGTTAAGTACTTC. Residues: CASSLSDPGQVPVKYF.